This TCR beta chain is from a study of blood T cell repertoires in COVID-19. Per the authors' pipeline: Using reference gene primer amplification, nucleated cell counts were estimated. Profiled with immunoSEQ multiplex PCR; TCRdb holds only in-frame clones, not every one. V and J calls and clone size are given by that table; D and trimming were obtained from the DNA. This sample carries a few hundred thousand clones, around 87% of them seen once, and the ten largest clones take over 9.5%. Trimming cost V 2 bases and J 5 bases, with 13 bases left between them. The CDR3 has 14 amino acids. Germline CDR1 reads MDHEN; CDR2 reads SYDVKM.

Specimen: peripheral blood. The TCR originated in a woman under 40 with COVID-19, enrolled during active disease. The rearrangement uses TRBV28 and TRBJ2-7, with a tentative D call TRBD2 (6 bases). The chain's CDR3 is CASSLAGEDHEQYF. CDR3 nucleotides: TGTGCCAGCAGTTTAGCCGGGGAGGACCACGAGCAGTACTTC.